Shown below are 8 T cell receptor beta chains from a single sample sequenced in a study of CD8+ T cells in alopecia areata. cDNA serving as the sequencing template came from extracted, reverse transcribed RNA. Repertoires were generated with immunoSEQ multiplex PCR, while TCRdb's copy carries only in-frame clones and drops some. The data hold about 150,000 clones, with roughly 50% observed a single time. Sequencing was performed on CD4+ T cells sorted from blood. These TCRs come from a human donor with alopecia areata.

This chain links TRBV28 with TRBJ1-5; 8 nucleotides match TRBD1. After removal of 5 bases from V and 0 bases from J, the junction contained 9 bases not matched to a gene. The CDR3 runs to 17 residues. CDR1 MDHEN and CDR2 SYDVKM come from the germline V gene. The CDR3 sequence: CASSDRQGRRSNQPQHF. The DNA of the CDR3 is TGTGCCAGCAGTGACCGACAGGGGAGGCGTAGCAATCAGCCCCAGCATTTT.

The gene calls are TRBV4-2 and TRBJ2-1, with D uncertain. The length of the CDR3 is 17 residues. V lost 0 bases and J 8 bases, leaving 20 bases between the germline ends. Per germline, CDR1 LGHNA and CDR2 YNFKEQ. The CDR3 loop reads CASSQDGLPYSMDEQFF. The DNA for the CDR3 is TGTGCCAGCAGCCAAGATGGGCTCCCCTACAGTATGGATGAGCAGTTCTTC.

V and J are TRBV2 and TRBJ2-5; D possibly corresponds to TRBD2 (6 bases). V was cut by 5 bases and J by 4 bases, with 23 bases left in between. The CDR3 is 17 residues long. In germline, CDR1 is SNHLY, CDR2 FYNNEI. CDR3 amino acids: CASSFPVGLGRRETQYF. The CDR3, as DNA: TGTGCCAGCAGTTTTCCTGTAGGCCTGGGGAGGAGAGAGACCCAGTACTTC.

This chain links TRBV27 with TRBJ1-1; no clear D. This CDR3 has 15 residues. Germline values: CDR1 MNHEY, CDR2 SMNVEV (reference sequence). The V end lost 5 bases, the J end lost 3 bases, and 16 bases lay between the germline ends. CDR3 bases: TGTGCCAGCAGTCATCAAAAGAAGTCGGACACTGAAGCTTTCTTT. Translated: CASSHQKKSDTEAFF.

This clone came up a few times. J is TRBJ2-1 and V is TRBV7-6, with D unclear. CDR1 and CDR2 from the germline V gene are SGHVS and FNYEAQ. The CDR3 covers 15 residues. With 1 base removed from V and 5 bases from J, the gap between germline ends came to 12 bases. CDR3 DNA: TGTGCCAGCAGCTTAGGCCCAACCGATAACAATGAGCAGTTCTTC. Translated, it gives CASSLGPTDNNEQFF.

This clone was counted between two and nine times. This sequence joins TRBV2 and TRBJ2-3; D gene ambiguous. Deletions cut 7 bases from V and 1 base from J, with 15 bases between. The CDR3 runs to 15 residues. The germline gives CDR1 SNHLY, CDR2 FYNNEI. The CDR3 loop is CASTGQRIRTDTQYF. CDR3 sequence (DNA): TGTGCCAGCACCGGTCAGCGAATACGCACAGATACGCAGTATTTT.

The chain employs TRBV1 and TRBJ2-7; TRBD2, the table's D call, was not compared with the DNA. TRBV1 is noted as a pseudogene. The CDR3 extends over 14 amino acids. The CDR3 DNA sequence: TGCACCAGCAGCAAAGCGGTACCCGCCTACGAGCAGTACTTC. Translated: CTSSKAVPAYEQYF.

This clone was seen a handful of times. This chain connects TRBV7-2 to TRBJ2-1; possibly TRBD2 for D (6 bases). The CDR3 covers 13 residues. Germline lookup yields CDR1 SGHTA and CDR2 FQGNSA. V was pared by 3 bases and J by 15 bases, with 18 bases between. In DNA form, the CDR3 reads TGTGCCAGCAGCTTTTCGGGGGTAACATTCGGGTTCTTC. Translation: CASSFSGVTFGFF.